This record looks at one T cell receptor beta chain sequence and its context. The antigen is not known. Trimming pared 3 bases from V and 5 bases from J, leaving 10 bases between. The CDR3 is 13 amino acids. Germline V gene lookup returns CDR1 MDHEN and CDR2 SYDVKM. The sample belongs to a study of T cell responses to AZD1222 COVID-19 vaccine. The protocol was immunoSEQ multiplex PCR, while the TCRdb copy is restricted to in-frame clones and leaves out a portion. Altogether under 110,000 clones are present, 90% being singletons, with the ten largest covering around 1.3%. Findings of the study overall: Vaccine-associated CD4 TCRs ranged over spike, dominating at 160-218 and 743-854. In all cases, repertoires were sampled only after the peak T cell response.

The source was peripheral blood, collected on day 0 of AZD1222 vaccination. This chain links TRBV28 with TRBJ1-2; D perhaps matches TRBD1 (5 bases). The TCR was taken from an adult in good health. CDR3 residues: CASSLTEKYGYTF. As DNA, the CDR3 is TGTGCCAGCAGTTTGACAGAGAAGTATGGCTACACCTTC.